This entry concerns a single TCR beta chain. The antigen remains unidentified. Trimming removed 6 bases at V and 4 bases at J, with 12 bases between. Germline V CDR1 and CDR2: LNHDA, SQIVND (reference sequence). The CDR3 loop spans 13 amino acids. This entry is derived from a study of T cell responses to AZD1222 COVID-19 vaccine. Study outcomes and limitations: The study reported that nearly half of spike-specific TCRs target unmutated variant regions. Sampled repertoires all dated from after the peak T cell response. The breadth and depth of Spike-specific TCRs increased once two AZD1222 doses had been given. Donors were mostly white British, more females; clonal diversity possibly underestimated.

Profiled with immunoSEQ multiplex PCR; TCRdb holds only in-frame clones, not every one. The table records roughly 150,000 clones, over 80% of them present only once. The receptor's source is an adult who received the AZD1222 COVID-19 vaccine. The material sequenced was peripheral blood, taken 28 days after the second AZD1222 dose. The chain joins TRBV19 to TRBJ1-1; D is unclear. CDR3: CASSDARVTEAFF. Written as DNA, the CDR3 is TGTGCCAGTAGCGATGCGCGGGTCACTGAAGCTTTCTTT.